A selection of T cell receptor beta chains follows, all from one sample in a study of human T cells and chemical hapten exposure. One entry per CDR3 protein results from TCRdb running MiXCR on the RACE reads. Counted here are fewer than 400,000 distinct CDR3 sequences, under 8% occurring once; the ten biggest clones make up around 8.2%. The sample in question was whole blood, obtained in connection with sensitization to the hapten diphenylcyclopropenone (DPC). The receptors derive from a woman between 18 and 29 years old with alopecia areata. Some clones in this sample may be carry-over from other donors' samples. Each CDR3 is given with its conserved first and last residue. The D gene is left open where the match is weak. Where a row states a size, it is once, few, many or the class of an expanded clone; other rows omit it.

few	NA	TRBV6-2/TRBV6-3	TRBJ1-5	TGTGCCAGCAGTTACTCCTCATCGGGTGGATCCAGCAATCAGCCCCAGCATTTT	CASSYSSSGGSSNQPQHF
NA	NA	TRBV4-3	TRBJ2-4	TGCGCCAGCAGCCAAGATCACCGGGGAAACATTCAGTACTTC	CASSQDHRGNIQYF
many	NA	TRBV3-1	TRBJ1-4	TGTGCCAGCAGCCAAGGCGAAGAAAAACTGTTTTTT	CASSQGEEKLFF
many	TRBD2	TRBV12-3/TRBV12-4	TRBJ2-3	TGTGCCAGCAGTTTAGTCGGGGGGGGCACAGATACGCAGTATTTT	CASSLVGGGTDTQYF
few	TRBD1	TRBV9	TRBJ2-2	TGTGCCAGCAGCGAAGACAGGGGGCTAACCGGGGAGCTGTTTTTT	CASSEDRGLTGELFF
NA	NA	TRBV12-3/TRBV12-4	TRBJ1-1	TGTGCCAGCAGTTTGCCGGGCGAAGCAACTGAAGCTTTCTTT	CASSLPGEATEAFF
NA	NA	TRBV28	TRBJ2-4	TGTGCCAGCAGACCAGGGATAGCCAAAAACATTCAGTACTTC	CASRPGIAKNIQYF
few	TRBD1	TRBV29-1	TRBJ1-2	TGCAGCGTTGTTATCGGACAGGGGGCAAATGGCTACACCTTC	CSVVIGQGANGYTF
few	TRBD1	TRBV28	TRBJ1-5	TGTGCCAGCAGATGGACAGGGGGAAATCAGCCCCAGCATTTT	CASRWTGGNQPQHF
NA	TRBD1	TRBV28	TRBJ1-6	TGTGCCAGCCCCCGGGGGGACACAGGGGGGAATTCACCCCTCCACTTT	CASPRGDTGGNSPLHF
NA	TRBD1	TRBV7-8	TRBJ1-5	TGTGCCAGCAGCTTAGGACAGGGGAGAGTTCAGCCCCAGCATTTT	CASSLGQGRVQPQHF
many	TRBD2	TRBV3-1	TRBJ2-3	TGTGCCAGCAGCCAAGTCGCTACTAGCGGGGGGGCCACAGATACGCAGTATTTT	CASSQVATSGGATDTQYF
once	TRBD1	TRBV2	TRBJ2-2	TGTGCCAGCAGTGAACAGGACAGGGGAATCACCGGGGAGCTGTTTTTT	CASSEQDRGITGELFF
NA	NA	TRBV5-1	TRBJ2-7	TGCGCCAGCAGCGGACCGGACAACTCCTACGAGCAGTACTTC	CASSGPDNSYEQYF
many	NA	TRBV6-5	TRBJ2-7	TGTGCCAGCAGTTACTCGAAGAAGGGGGGAAGCTCCTACGAGCAGTACTTC	CASSYSKKGGSSYEQYF
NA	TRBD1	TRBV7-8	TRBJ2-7	TGTGCCAGCAGCTCAGACAGGGACGGCGGCGTGTACGAGCAGTACTTC	CASSSDRDGGVYEQYF
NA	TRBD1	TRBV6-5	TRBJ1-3	TGTGCCAGCACTGTTAACAGGGGTGCTGGAAACACCATATATTTT	CASTVNRGAGNTIYF
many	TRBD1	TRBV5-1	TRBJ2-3	TGCGCCAGCAGCCCCGTCGGGACAGGGCTGGATACGCAGTATTTT	CASSPVGTGLDTQYF
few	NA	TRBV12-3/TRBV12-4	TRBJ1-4	TGTGCCAGCAGTTTATCGCGGATGCCAGGAAAACTGTTTTTT	CASSLSRMPGKLFF